The entry below describes one T cell receptor beta chain. The antigen is not known. The data were taken from a study of cytomegalovirus exposure and HLA in healthy donors. Broader study findings: A later analysis by the authors found several of the most significant clusters apparently linked to common viral pathogens. Confirmation was obtained in vitro that three CMV-associated chains are specific for CMV antigens. Reported results showed that the classifier diagnosed cytomegalovirus status with high specificity and sensitivity. What TCR beta sequences reportedly achieved was accurate prediction of HLA-A and HLA-B alleles in most subjects.

Vbeta (60) and Jbeta (13) primers were used in the PCR. The method was immunoSEQ multiplex PCR; TCRdb's version includes in-frame clones alone and lacks a portion of them. The sample yields 150,000 or so clones, approximately 84% seen once. Germline CDR1 SGHVS, CDR2 FNYEAQ. The CDR3 length is 15 residues. Losses at the gene ends were 4 bases for V and 8 bases for J; bases not matched to a gene: 11. This chain uses TRBV7-6 with TRBJ2-1; 7 nucleotides agree with TRBD1. The sample was PBMCs. The TCR sequence derives from a man between 18 and 35 years old in good health and CMV-seropositive. The DNA for the CDR3 is TGTGCCAGCAGCTCAATAGGGCAGGGGGTGGATGAGCAGTTCTTC. Amino acid sequence: CASSSIGQGVDEQFF.